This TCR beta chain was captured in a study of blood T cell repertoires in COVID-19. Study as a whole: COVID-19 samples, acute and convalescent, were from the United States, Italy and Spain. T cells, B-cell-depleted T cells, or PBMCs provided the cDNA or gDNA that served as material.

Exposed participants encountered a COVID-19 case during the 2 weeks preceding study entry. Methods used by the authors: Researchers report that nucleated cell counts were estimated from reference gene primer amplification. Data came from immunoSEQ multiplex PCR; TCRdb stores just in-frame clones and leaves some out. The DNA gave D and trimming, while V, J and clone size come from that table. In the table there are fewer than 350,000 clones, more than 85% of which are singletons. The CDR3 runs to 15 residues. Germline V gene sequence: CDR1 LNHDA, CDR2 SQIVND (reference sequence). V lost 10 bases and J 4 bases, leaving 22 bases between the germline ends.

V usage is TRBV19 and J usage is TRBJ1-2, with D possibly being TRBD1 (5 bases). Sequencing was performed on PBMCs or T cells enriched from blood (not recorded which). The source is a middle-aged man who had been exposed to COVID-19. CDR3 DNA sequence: TGTGCCACCTCGATGCGGGACGACTTGTTCTATGGCTACACCTTC. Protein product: CATSMRDDLFYGYTF.